Listed below are T cell receptor beta chains from one sample, sequenced in a study of cytomegalovirus exposure and HLA in healthy donors. The data were produced by immunoSEQ multiplex PCR, yet TCRdb's version contains in-frame clones alone and is incomplete. The data contain 250,000 to 350,000 clones, 80% to 90% of them singletons. The material sequenced was PBMCs. The receptors here all came from a woman younger than 30 in good health and CMV-seronegative. Each CDR3 is given with its conserved first and last residue. D genes are given only for firm matches. Some rows have no size entry. The others give once, few or many, or a class for an expanded clone.

size	length	V	D	J	DNA	CDR3
-	15	TRBV28	TRBD2	TRBJ2-1	TGTGCCAGCAGTTTTTCTGGCGGGAGGGTAGAGGAGCAGTTCTTC	CASSFSGGRVEEQFF
-	15	TRBV28	-	TRBJ2-1	TGTGCCAGCAGTTTGATGGGGGCCTCGCGCAATGAGCAGTTCTTC	CASSLMGASRNEQFF
-	12	TRBV18	-	TRBJ1-4	TGTGCCAGCTCACCAGAGGGTGAAAAACTGTTTTTT	CASSPEGEKLFF
few	15	TRBV18	-	TRBJ2-7	TGTGCCAGCTCGCTGACAGGCGAAAGCTCCTACGAGCAGTACTTC	CASSLTGESSYEQYF
once	12	TRBV15	-	TRBJ2-1	TGTGCCACCAGCAGTAGGGGGTATGAGCAGTTCTTC	CATSSRGYEQFF
-	15	TRBV5-1	-	TRBJ2-1	TGCGCCAGCAGCTTGGAACAAAGCTCCTACAATGAGCAGTTCTTC	CASSLEQSSYNEQFF
-	12	TRBV6-1	-	TRBJ1-5	TGTGCCAGCAGTGAGTGGAGTCAGCCCCAGCATTTT	CASSEWSQPQHF
-	13	TRBV7-9	-	TRBJ2-5	TGTGCCAGCAGCTTCGGACAGACAGAGACCCAGTACTTC	CASSFGQTETQYF
-	12	TRBV15	-	TRBJ2-5	TGTGCCACCGCCCGGTCCCAAGAGACCCAGTACTTC	CATARSQETQYF
-	14	TRBV25-1	TRBD1	TRBJ1-2	TGTGCCAGCAGTACTGGGACAGACGTTTATGGCTACACCTTC	CASSTGTDVYGYTF
-	15	TRBV5-1	TRBD1	TRBJ2-3	TGCGCCAGCAGCTTGGGACAGGGGAGCACAGATACGCAGTATTTT	CASSLGQGSTDTQYF
-	15	TRBV2	TRBD1	TRBJ2-3	TGTGCCAGCAGACCTAGGGACAGGGGGACAGATACGCAGTATTTT	CASRPRDRGTDTQYF
-	15	TRBV5-1	TRBD1	TRBJ1-1	TGCGCCAGCAGCGGGGGGACAGGGTATGACACTGAAGCTTTCTTT	CASSGGTGYDTEAFF
-	14	TRBV19	-	TRBJ1-2	TGTGCCAGTAGTACACCAGGAGGCAGCCATGGCTACACCTTC	CASSTPGGSHGYTF
few	13	TRBV6-5	TRBD2	TRBJ2-7	TGTGCCAGCATTACAGCGGGAGGATCTGAGCAGTACTTC	CASITAGGSEQYF
once	16	TRBV27	TRBD2	TRBJ2-1	TGTGCCAGCAGGCGGACTAGCGGAGGCTCCTACAATGAGCAGTTCTTC	CASRRTSGGSYNEQFF
-	15	TRBV28	TRBD1	TRBJ2-5	TGTGCCAGCACCAAGGGGACAGGGGGCCTGGAGACCCAGTACTTC	CASTKGTGGLETQYF
-	15	TRBV4-2	-	TRBJ1-5	TGTGCCAGCAGCCAAGATCAGACTATGGTGGAGCCCCAGCATTTT	CASSQDQTMVEPQHF
once	15	TRBV6-1	-	TRBJ2-1	TGTGCCAGCAGTGAAGTCCAGGGTTCTCACAATGAGCAGTTCTTC	CASSEVQGSHNEQFF
-	19	TRBV5-6	-	TRBJ1-5	TGTGCCAGCAGCTTGGGGCGGTTTGGGACACAATATAGCAATCAGCCCCAGCATTTT	CASSLGRFGTQYSNQPQHF
-	16	TRBV7-2	-	TRBJ1-1	TGTGCCAGCAGCTTAGTGGGGGGAGGCATGAACACTGAAGCTTTCTTT	CASSLVGGGMNTEAFF
once	14	TRBV2	-	TRBJ1-1	TGTGCCAGCGGGGGACGGGACATCGCGCCGAGAGCTTTCTTT	CASGGRDIAPRAFF
-	14	TRBV25-1	-	TRBJ2-7	TGTGCCAGCAGTGAATCCGGGGTAGACTACGAGCAGTACTTC	CASSESGVDYEQYF